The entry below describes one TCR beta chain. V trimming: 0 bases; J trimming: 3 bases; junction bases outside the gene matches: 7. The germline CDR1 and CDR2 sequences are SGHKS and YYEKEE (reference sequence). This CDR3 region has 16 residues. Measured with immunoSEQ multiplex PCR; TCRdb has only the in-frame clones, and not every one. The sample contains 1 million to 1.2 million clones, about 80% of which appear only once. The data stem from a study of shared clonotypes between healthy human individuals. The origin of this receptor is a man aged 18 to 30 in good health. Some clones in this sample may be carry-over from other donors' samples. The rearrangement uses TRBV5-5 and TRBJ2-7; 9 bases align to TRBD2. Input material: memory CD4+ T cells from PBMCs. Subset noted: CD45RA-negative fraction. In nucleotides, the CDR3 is TGTGCCAGCAGCTTGGCACCTAGCGGGGTGTTCTACGAGCAGTACTTC. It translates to CASSLAPSGVFYEQYF.